Shown below are 31 T cell receptor beta chains from a single sample sequenced in a study of regulatory T cells in long-lasting Graves disease. Through Arm-PCR of CDR3 regions and iRepertoire HTBI primers, TCR beta libraries were built. TCRdb re-called the multiplex PCR reads with MiXCR, one entry per CDR3 protein. The sample has 450,000 or so distinct CDR3 sequences; less than 25% are singletons. The time point: persistent/refractory GD, antithyroid drugs over 5 years with positive TRAb. PBMC-derived RNA was used for the TCR library. The material was peripheral blood mononuclear cells (PBMCs), obtained when the disease was refractory, from a patient treated with antithyroid drugs. The receptors here all came from a female donor with Graves disease.

The rearrangement uses TRBV9 and TRBJ1-2; 10 bases fit TRBD1. This CDR3 is 16 amino acids long. The J segment lost 4 bases and the V segment lost 4 bases, leaving 10 bases of the junction unmatched. Per the germline V gene, CDR1 is SGDLS and CDR2 is YYNGEE. CDR3 sequence reads: CASSPSGQGPPYGYTF. The CDR3 DNA sequence: TGTGCCAGCAGCCCGTCGGGACAGGGGCCTCCCTATGGCTACACCTTC. Combining the CDR3 with reference TRBV9 and TRBJ1-2 gives the whole variable domain DSGVTQTPKHLITATGQRVTLRCSPRSGDLSVYWYQQSLDQGLQFLIQYYNGEERAKGNILERFSAQQFPDLHSELNLSSLELGDSALYFCASSPSGQGPPYGYTFGSGTRLTVV.

The sample holds many counts of this clonotype. V is TRBV7-9 and J is TRBJ1-5; D is possibly TRBD1 (5 bases). Germline values: CDR1 SEHNR, CDR2 FQNEAQ (reference sequence). Trimming removed 10 bases from V and 0 bases from J, with 16 bases in between. This CDR3 is built from 15 residues. CDR3 protein: CAITEDTYSNQPQHF. The CDR3 region has the DNA TGTGCCATCACGGAGGACACTTATAGCAATCAGCCCCAGCATTTT.

This clonotype showed up just a few times. The chain employs TRBV19 and TRBJ2-7; no reliable D call. Trimming cost V 3 bases and J 3 bases, with 12 bases left between them. The CDR3 runs 14 residues. Germline V gene lookup returns CDR1 LNHDA and CDR2 SQIVND (reference sequence). The CDR3 is CASSIQASLYEQYF. Written as DNA, the CDR3 is TGTGCCAGTAGTATCCAGGCAAGCCTCTACGAGCAGTACTTC.

The chain combines TRBV19 with TRBJ2-2, with 7 bases that match TRBD1. V trimming: 3 bases; J trimming: 7 bases; junction bases outside the gene matches: 8. The CDR3 totals 15 residues. Germline V gene lookup returns CDR1 LNHDA and CDR2 SQIVND (reference sequence). The CDR3 sequence is CASSIGQVIGGELFF. Here the CDR3 DNA reads TGTGCCAGTAGTATCGGACAGGTTATTGGCGGGGAGCTGTTTTTT.

CDR3 protein: CASSPHSIGQAPEAFF. Written as DNA, the CDR3 is TGTGCCAGCAGCCCCCACTCAATAGGACAGGCCCCTGAAGCTTTCTTT. V is TRBV7-9 and J is TRBJ1-1, with TRBD1 matching 7 bases. The CDR3 loop spans 16 amino acids. Germline V gene data show CDR1 as SEHNR and CDR2 as FQNEAQ (reference sequence). V shed 5 bases and J 6 bases; nucleotides not matched to a gene: 15. Combining the CDR3 with reference TRBV7-9 and TRBJ1-1 gives the whole variable domain DTGVSQNPRHKITKRGQNVTFRCDPISEHNRLYWYRQTLGQGPEFLTYFQNEAQLEKSRLLSDRFSAERPKGSFSTLEIQRTEQGDSAMYLCASSPHSIGQAPEAFFGQGTRLTVV.

This clonotype was counted many times. The CDR3 loop reads CASSPVRLSGANVLTF. The CDR3 bases are TGTGCCAGCAGCCCCGTGCGTCTCTCTGGGGCCAACGTCCTGACTTTC. The chain has TRBV28 and TRBJ2-6, with no clear D. Germline assignment: CDR1 MDHEN and CDR2 SYDVKM. This CDR3 has 16 amino acids. Trimming stripped 6 bases from V and 0 bases from J, with 12 bases between.

This clonotype has a count of ten or more. The J gene is TRBJ1-1, the V gene TRBV6-1; TRBD1 is a possible D gene (6 bases). V gave up 6 bases and J gave up 0 bases, with 17 bases separating them. The CDR3 totals 16 residues. Germline V gene lookup returns CDR1 MNHNS and CDR2 SASEGT. CDR3 nucleotide sequence: TGTGCCAGCAGGCGACCTACGAGGGGGGTGAACACTGAAGCTTTCTTT. Translating gives CASRRPTRGVNTEAFF.

The V and J genes are TRBV20-1 and TRBJ2-7, with 9 bases identical to TRBD2. Germline-derived CDR1 and CDR2 are DFQATT and SNEGSKA (reference sequence). The length of the CDR3 is 15 residues. V was clipped by 3 bases and J by 3 bases; unmatched bases: 9. CDR3 in amino acids: CSASPLRGGGYEQYF. The CDR3 DNA reads as TGCAGTGCTAGCCCCCTGCGGGGGGGCGGCTACGAGCAGTACTTC.

Remarks on this clonotype: This may arise from a read error, as a much more abundant clone is one base away. This chain joins TRBV6-2 or TRBV6-3 and TRBJ1-2; 10 bases are a match to TRBD1. Germline trimming cut 5 bases from V and 3 bases from J; bases unmatched to any gene: 12. The germline CDR1 and CDR2 sequences are MNHEY and SVGEGT. The CDR3 consists of 17 residues. CDR3 DNA sequence: TGTGCCAGCAGTCCAGAGGGACAGGGGCACGGTGACTATGGCTACACCTTC. Protein: CASSPEGQGHGDYGYTF.

About this clonotype itself: Compared with germline, one end of the junction differs, possibly owing to a read error. In nucleotides, the CDR3 is TGTACCAGCAGCCCACCGGGCTCCTACGAGCAGTACTTC. This sequence encodes CTSSPPGSYEQYF. V is TRBV7-9 and J is TRBJ2-7; D uncertain. The germline V gene has CDR1 SEHNR and CDR2 FQNEAQ (reference sequence). This CDR3 comprises 13 residues.

This clonotype was counted a few times. CDR3 DNA: TGTGCCAGTACTTCAAATAAGGGACCCTACGAGCAGTACTTC. It specifies CASTSNKGPYEQYF. This chain joins TRBV19 and TRBJ2-7; possibly TRBD1 or TRBD2 for D (5 bases each). The germline V and J ends were trimmed by 7 bases and 2 bases, with 15 bases remaining between them. CDR3 size: 14 residues. CDR1 and CDR2 (germline): LNHDA, SQIVND (reference sequence).

The J gene is TRBJ1-5, the V gene TRBV28; TRBD1 might be the D (5 bases). This CDR3 contains 12 residues. V was trimmed by 9 bases and J by 11 bases, leaving 17 bases between them. Germline V gives CDR1 MDHEN, CDR2 SYDVKM. Written as DNA, the CDR3 is TGTGCCAGTCGGGACGGAGAATTAGCCCAGCATTTT. Protein sequence: CASRDGELAQHF.

This clonotype was found many times. The V and J genes are TRBV7-8 and TRBJ1-5, with D tentatively TRBD1 (5 bases). The length of the CDR3 is 14 residues. V was trimmed by 1 base and J by 7 bases, leaving 11 bases between them. CDR1 is SGHVS and CDR2 is FQNEAQ in the germline V gene. CDR3 sequence: CASSLGRAGQPQHF. CDR3 in DNA: TGTGCCAGCAGCTTAGGCAGGGCTGGACAGCCCCAGCATTTT.

As concerns this clonotype: A much larger clonotype is one base distant, so this may be a read error. The rearrangement joins TRBV6-4 to TRBJ2-7; D might be TRBD1 or TRBD2, each matching 5 bases. Trimming shortened V by 5 bases and J by 6 bases, and 14 bases separated the two germline ends. The V gene's germline CDR1 is MRHNA and CDR2 SNTAGT. There are 13 residues in the CDR3. The CDR3 DNA follows: TGTGCCAGCAGTTGGGACCAGACCTGCGAGCAGTACTTC. Protein sequence: CASSWDQTCEQYF.

This clonotype was detected only a few times. The chain joins TRBV28 to TRBJ1-3; perhaps TRBD1 as D (6 bases). Germline V gene sequence: CDR1 MDHEN, CDR2 SYDVKM. The CDR3 is made up of 14 amino acids. V shed 4 bases and J shed 3 bases, with 10 bases lying between them. CDR3 loop: CASSSGGDGNTIYF. In DNA, the CDR3 is TGTGCCAGCAGTTCCGGGGGCGATGGAAACACCATATATTTT. The variable domain in full, with the rest retrieved from reference TRBV28 and TRBJ1-3, is DVKVTQSSRYLVKRTGEKVFLECVQDMDHENMFWYRQDPGLGLRLIYFSYDVKMKEKGDIPEGYSVSREKKERFSLILESASTNQTSMYLCASSSGGDGNTIYFGEGSWLTVV.

The chain's CDR3 is CASRIYSLLNTEAFF. The DNA for the CDR3 is TGTGCCAGCAGGATATACAGTCTCCTGAACACTGAAGCTTTCTTT. The V gene is TRBV6-1, the J gene TRBJ1-1; no firm D call. Germline CDR1 MNHNS, CDR2 SASEGT. CDR3 length: 15 amino acids. With 6 bases removed from V and 0 bases from J, the gap between germline ends came to 14 bases.

This clonotype was detected many times. CDR3 nucleotides: TGTGCCATCACCAGTATCTATGGCTACACCTTC. Protein sequence: CAITSIYGYTF. The gene calls are TRBV10-3 and TRBJ1-2, with D uncertain. The CDR3 has 11 residues. Trimming cost V 7 bases and J 4 bases, with 7 bases left between them. The germline CDR1 and CDR2 sequences are ENHRY and SYGVKD.

The sample holds many counts of this clonotype. The J gene is TRBJ2-4, the V gene TRBV5-1; 12 positions agree with TRBD2. The CDR3 sequence is 16 residues long. The J segment lost 6 bases and the V segment lost 5 bases, leaving 9 bases of the junction unmatched. From germline, CDR1 is SGHRS and CDR2 YFSETQ. The CDR3 DNA is TGCGCCAGCAGTTACCTGACTAGCGGGAGTGGAAACATTCAGTACTTC. It codes for CASSYLTSGSGNIQYF.

This clonotype appeared many times. This chain links TRBV7-6 with TRBJ2-6; tentatively, D is TRBD1 (6 bases). With 1 base removed from V and 0 bases from J, the gap between germline ends came to 13 bases. Looked up from germline, CDR1 is SGHVS and CDR2 is FNYEAQ. The CDR3 runs 18 residues. CDR3 sequence reads: CASSLERGKSSGANVLTF. Here the CDR3 DNA reads TGTGCCAGCAGCTTAGAGAGGGGGAAAAGCTCTGGGGCCAACGTCCTGACTTTC.

This clonotype has just a few counts. The chain recombines TRBV7-9 with TRBJ1-5; D is unclear. Trimming took 5 bases from V and 1 from J, leaving 15 bases between them. Germline CDR1 and CDR2: SEHNR and FQNEAQ (reference sequence). This CDR3 contains 16 residues. In nucleotides, the CDR3 is TGTGCCAGCAGCAAAAGGACGCGGGTGAGCAATCAGCCCCAGCATTTT. Its translation is CASSKRTRVSNQPQHF.

This clonotype was recorded at least ten times. This sequence joins TRBV28 and TRBJ1-6, with TRBD1 matching over 7 bases. Germline assignment: CDR1 MDHEN and CDR2 SYDVKM. V gave up 4 bases and J gave up 9 bases; unmatched junction bases: 18. The CDR3 runs 18 residues. CDR3: CASSYKRDRVVWGSPLHF. CDR3 nucleotides: TGTGCCAGCAGTTACAAACGGGACAGAGTGGTATGGGGTTCACCCCTCCACTTT.

The chain is built from TRBV6-1 and TRBJ2-4; the D is unclear. CDR1 and CDR2 from the germline V gene are MNHNS and SASEGT. The CDR3 is made up of 13 amino acids. V was cut by 8 bases and J by 6 bases, with 14 bases left in between. CDR3 in DNA: TGTGCCAGCGGCGCTCTGTCAGGAAACATTCAGTACTTC. It codes for CASGALSGNIQYF.

This clonotype was observed a few times. The gene calls are TRBV28 and TRBJ2-3; D is ambiguous. The germline V and J ends were trimmed by 6 bases and 9 bases, with 13 bases remaining between them. The CDR3 loop spans 12 amino acids. Germline values: CDR1 MDHEN, CDR2 SYDVKM. CDR3 bases: TGTGCCAGCAGCCCACCCCGATTGACGCAGTATTTT. Residues: CASSPPRLTQYF.

In this sample, this clonotype turned up many times. The chain is built from TRBV7-2 and TRBJ2-2; 7 bases fit TRBD2. Trimming at V came to 5 bases and at J to 7 bases, leaving 4 bases not matched to a gene. This CDR3 is built from 13 residues. Germline CDR1 reads SGHTA; CDR2 reads FQGNSA. CDR3: CASSPGGIGELFF. CDR3 DNA sequence: TGTGCCAGCAGCCCCGGGGGGATCGGGGAGCTGTTTTTT.

This clonotype has a count of ten or more. J is TRBJ1-1 and V is TRBV20-1, with 9 bases aligning to TRBD1. J lost 5 bases, V lost 3 bases, and 4 bases had no gene match. Germline lookup yields CDR1 DFQATT and CDR2 SNEGSKA (reference sequence). This CDR3 has 13 residues. The CDR3 DNA reads TGCAGTGCTAGGGGGGACAGGGTGACTGAAGCTTTCTTT. Its translation: CSARGDRVTEAFF.

The chain combines TRBV6-2 or TRBV6-3 with TRBJ2-7; D remains unclear. Germline lookup yields CDR1 MNHEY and CDR2 SVGEGT. V was pared by 0 bases and J by 3 bases, with 15 bases between. The CDR3 contains 16 residues. CDR3 sequence reads: CASSYSALPLLYEQYF. The CDR3 nucleotides read TGTGCCAGCAGTTACTCGGCCTTGCCACTTCTCTACGAGCAGTACTTC.

The sample holds a few counts of this clonotype. The chain recombines TRBV4-3 with TRBJ2-5, with 7 bases lining up with TRBD1. J lost 0 bases, V lost 0 bases, and 1 base had no gene match. The CDR3 runs 15 residues. The germline CDR1 and CDR2 sequences are LGHNA and YSLEER. The CDR3 DNA reads as TGCGCCAGCAGCCAAGAGACAGGGAACCAAGAGACCCAGTACTTC. Protein product: CASSQETGNQETQYF.

V is TRBV28 and J is TRBJ2-1; 9 nucleotides line up with TRBD2. CDR1 and CDR2 (germline): MDHEN, SYDVKM. J was trimmed by 4 bases and V by 5 bases; bases with no gene match: 18. The CDR3 runs to 19 residues. CDR3 bases: TGTGCCAGCAGTCCCGATACAAATCAGCTAGCGGGACTATACAATGAGCAGTTCTTC. This gives the protein CASSPDTNQLAGLYNEQFF.

About this clonotype itself: This may come from a read error, since a much larger clone is one base off. The chain links TRBV7-3 to TRBJ1-4, with no clear D. Germline CDR1 reads SGHTA; CDR2 reads FQGTGA. CDR3 size: 13 residues. CDR3: CASRLTADEKLFF. Written as DNA, the CDR3 is TGTGCCAGCAGATTAACCGCAGATGAAAAACTGTTTTTT.

This clonotype has a count of ten or more. V is TRBV11-3 and J is TRBJ1-6; D remains unclear. The length of the CDR3 is 14 residues. Looked up from germline, CDR1 is SGHNT and CDR2 is YENEEA. Trimming pared 7 bases from V and 10 bases from J, leaving 17 bases between. The CDR3 sequence: CASTSDPRLSPLHF. CDR3 DNA: TGTGCCAGCACCTCAGACCCGCGGCTCTCACCCCTCCACTTT. The full variable domain, its missing parts supplied by reference TRBV11-3 and TRBJ1-6, is EAGVVQSPRYKIIEKKQPVAFWCNPISGHNTLYWYLQNLGQGPELLIRYENEEAVDDSQLPKDRFSAERLKGVDSTLKIQPAELGDSAVYLCASTSDPRLSPLHFGNGTRLTVT.

This clonotype has at least ten counts. The chain couples TRBV6-1 to TRBJ2-5, with 7 bases fitting TRBD1. The germline V gene has CDR1 MNHNS and CDR2 SASEGT. CDR3 length: 16 amino acids. V trimming: 7 bases; J trimming: 0 bases; junction bases outside the gene matches: 11. CDR3 sequence reads: CASTTGDRVYQETQYF. CDR3 bases: TGTGCCAGCACTACAGGGGACAGAGTGTACCAAGAGACCCAGTACTTC.